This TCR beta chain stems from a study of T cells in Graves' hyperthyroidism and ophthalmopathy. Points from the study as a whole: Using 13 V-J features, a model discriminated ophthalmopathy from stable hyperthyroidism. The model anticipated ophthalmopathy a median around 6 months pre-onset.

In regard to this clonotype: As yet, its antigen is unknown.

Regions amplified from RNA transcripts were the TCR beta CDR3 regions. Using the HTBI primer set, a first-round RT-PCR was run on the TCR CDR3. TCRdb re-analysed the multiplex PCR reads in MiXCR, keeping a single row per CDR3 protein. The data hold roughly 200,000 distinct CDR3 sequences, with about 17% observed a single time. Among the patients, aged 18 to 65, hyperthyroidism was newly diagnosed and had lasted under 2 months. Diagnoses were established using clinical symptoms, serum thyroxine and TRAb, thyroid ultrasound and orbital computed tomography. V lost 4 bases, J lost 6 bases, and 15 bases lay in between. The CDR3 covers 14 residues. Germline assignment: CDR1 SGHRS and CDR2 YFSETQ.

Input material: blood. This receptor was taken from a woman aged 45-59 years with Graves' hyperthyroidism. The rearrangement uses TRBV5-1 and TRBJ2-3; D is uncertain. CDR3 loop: CASSPPTNPDTQYF. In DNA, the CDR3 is TGCGCCAGCAGCCCACCCACAAATCCGGATACGCAGTATTTT.